Following are 10 T cell receptor beta chains from one sample sequenced in a study of blood T cell repertoires in COVID-19. This table comes from immunoSEQ multiplex PCR, and its TCRdb copy is limited to in-frame clones, with some not included. The repertoire has approximately 15,000 clones, around 83% of them found once; the top ten carry around a quarter. Source material: peripheral blood. These receptors all stem from a middle-aged man with active or convalescent COVID-19.

This sequence joins TRBV4-3 and TRBJ1-1; D might be TRBD1 (5 bases). The germline V and J ends were trimmed by 0 bases and 11 bases, with 19 bases remaining between them. This CDR3 is 15 amino acids long. In germline, CDR1 is LGHNA, CDR2 YSLEER. CDR3 DNA sequence: TGCGCCAGCAGCCAAGATGTTGGACATCAAAACGTGGCTTTCTTT. Protein: CASSQDVGHQNVAFF.

This clone was detected only a few times. V is TRBV10-3 and J is TRBJ2-1, with 12 bases that match TRBD2. Trimming took 2 bases from V and 6 from J; bases not matched to a gene: 5. The CDR3 consists of 16 residues. Germline V gene data show CDR1 as ENHRY and CDR2 as SYGVKD. The CDR3 loop reads CAISERASGGANEQFF. The CDR3, as DNA: TGTGCCATCAGTGAGAGGGCTAGCGGGGGGGCCAATGAGCAGTTCTTC.

The chain employs TRBV7-9 and TRBJ2-7; TRBD1 matches 12 bases. The CDR3 runs to 15 residues. From germline, CDR1 is SEHNR and CDR2 FQNEAQ (reference sequence). V was pared by 5 bases and J by 3 bases, with 5 bases of the junction left unmatched. The CDR3 reads CASSTGTGGHYEQYF. DNA for the CDR3: TGTGCCAGCAGCACCGGGACAGGGGGCCACTACGAGCAGTACTTC.

V is TRBV5-8 and J is TRBJ2-5, with TRBD2 matching 10 bases. This CDR3 has 16 amino acids. CDR1 SGHTS and CDR2 YDEGEE come from the germline V gene. The trim removed 6 bases at V and 3 bases at J, leaving 11 bases unmatched. Here the CDR3 DNA reads TGTGCCAGCACCCCTTCGCTAGCGGGGGTAAAAGAGACCCAGTACTTC. Encoded protein: CASTPSLAGVKETQYF.

The chain uses TRBV18 and TRBJ2-3; the D gene is possibly TRBD1 (5 bases). Germline V gives CDR1 KGHSH, CDR2 LQKENI. The CDR3 has 17 residues. V was trimmed by 2 bases and J by 2 bases, leaving 17 bases between them. The CDR3 DNA is TGTGCCAGCTCACCAAAGAGACCGACAGTCAACACAGATACGCAGTATTTT. Encoded protein: CASSPKRPTVNTDTQYF.

The chain joins TRBV5-4 to TRBJ2-3, with 8 bases that match TRBD1. CDR3 length: 15 amino acids. With V trimmed by 4 bases and J by 0 bases, 4 bases remained unmatched. Germline CDR1 reads SGHNT; CDR2 reads YYREEE (reference sequence). CDR3 sequence (DNA): TGTGCCAGCAGCCAGGGGGCGGGGAGCACAGATACGCAGTATTTT. Residues: CASSQGAGSTDTQYF.

This chain joins TRBV18 and TRBJ2-3; 7 bases agree with TRBD1. V gave up 8 bases and J gave up 0 bases; unmatched junction bases: 14. This CDR3 spans 17 amino acids. The germline CDR1 and CDR2 sequences are KGHSH and LQKENI. The CDR3 DNA sequence: TGTGCCAGCGTAAAACAGGGGACCTACTCTAGCACAGATACGCAGTATTTT. Translated: CASVKQGTYSSTDTQYF.

The chain employs TRBV6-8 and TRBJ1-5; a possible D gene is TRBD1 (6 bases). The CDR3 is made up of 16 amino acids. Germline CDR1 reads MNHGY; CDR2 reads SAAAGT. With 6 bases removed from V and 6 bases from J, the gap between germline ends came to 21 bases. The CDR3 loop is CASRKDLTTGSQPQHF. Written as DNA, the CDR3 is TGTGCCAGCAGAAAAGACCTCACCACAGGGTCTCAGCCCCAGCATTTT.

CDR3 loop: CASSQAGTGWTDTQYF. The CDR3 DNA is TGTGCCAGCAGCCAGGCCGGGACAGGGTGGACAGATACGCAGTATTTT. The chain employs TRBV5-5 and TRBJ2-3; TRBD1 aligns across 9 bases. J gave up 3 bases and V 4 bases, and 9 bases lay outside the gene matches. Germline values: CDR1 SGHKS, CDR2 YYEKEE (reference sequence). The CDR3 contains 16 residues.

V and J are TRBV27 and TRBJ1-5; D is ambiguous. This CDR3 has 12 amino acids. Germline-derived CDR1 and CDR2 are MNHEY and SMNVEV (reference sequence). V gave up 7 bases and J gave up 7 bases, with 11 bases separating them. The CDR3 coding sequence is TGTGCCAGCATCACAGAGCGGCAGCCCCAGCATTTT. Translating it yields CASITERQPQHF.